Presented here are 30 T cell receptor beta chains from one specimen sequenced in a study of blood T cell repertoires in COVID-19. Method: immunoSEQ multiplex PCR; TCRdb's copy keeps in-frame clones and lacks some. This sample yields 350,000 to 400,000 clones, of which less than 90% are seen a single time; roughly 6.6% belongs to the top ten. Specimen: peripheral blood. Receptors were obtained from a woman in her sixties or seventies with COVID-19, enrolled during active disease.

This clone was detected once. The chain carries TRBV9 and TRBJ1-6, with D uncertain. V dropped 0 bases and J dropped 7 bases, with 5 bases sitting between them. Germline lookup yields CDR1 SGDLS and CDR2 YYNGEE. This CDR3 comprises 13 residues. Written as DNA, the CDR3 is TGTGCCAGCAGCGTAGCTCAGAATTCACCCCTCCACTTT. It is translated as CASSVAQNSPLHF.

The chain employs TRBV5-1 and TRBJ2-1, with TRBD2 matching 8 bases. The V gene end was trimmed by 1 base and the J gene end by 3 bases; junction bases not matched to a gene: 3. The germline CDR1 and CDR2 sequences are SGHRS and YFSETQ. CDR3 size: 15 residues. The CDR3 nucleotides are TGCGCCAGCAGCTTGACTAGCGGTGTCTACAATGAGCAGTTCTTC. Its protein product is CASSLTSGVYNEQFF.

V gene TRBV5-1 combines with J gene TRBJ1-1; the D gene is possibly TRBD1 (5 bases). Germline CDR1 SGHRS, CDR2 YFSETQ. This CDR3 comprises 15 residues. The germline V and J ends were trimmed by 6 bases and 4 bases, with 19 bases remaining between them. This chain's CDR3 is CASIFVPPGGTEAFF. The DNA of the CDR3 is TGCGCCAGCATTTTCGTTCCCCCGGGGGGCACTGAAGCTTTCTTT.

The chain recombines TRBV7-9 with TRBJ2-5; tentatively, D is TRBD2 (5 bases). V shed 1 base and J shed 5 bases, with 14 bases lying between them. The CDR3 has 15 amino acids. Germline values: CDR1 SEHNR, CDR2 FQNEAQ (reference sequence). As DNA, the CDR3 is TGTGCCAGCAGCTTAGAGGAGCCGGGGATGGAGACCCAGTACTTC. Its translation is CASSLEEPGMETQYF. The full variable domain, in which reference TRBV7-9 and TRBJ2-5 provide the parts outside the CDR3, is DTGVSQNPRHKITKRGQNVTFRCDPISEHNRLYWYRQTLGQGPEFLTYFQNEAQLEKSRLLSDRFSAERPKGSFSTLEIQRTEQGDSAMYLCASSLEEPGMETQYFGPGTRLLVL.

The CDR3 is CASSSSYYNEQFF. Here the CDR3 DNA reads TGTGCCAGCAGCTCTAGCTACTACAATGAGCAGTTCTTC. V and J are TRBV12-3 or TRBV12-4 and TRBJ2-1, with a possible D match to TRBD2 (5 bases). V lost 6 bases, J lost 3 bases, and 9 bases lay in between. The CDR3 is 13 amino acids.

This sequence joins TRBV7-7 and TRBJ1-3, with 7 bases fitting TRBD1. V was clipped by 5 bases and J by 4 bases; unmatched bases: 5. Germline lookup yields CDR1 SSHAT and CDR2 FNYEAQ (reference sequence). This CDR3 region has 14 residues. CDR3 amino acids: CASSPTGTGNTIYF. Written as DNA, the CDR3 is TGTGCCAGCAGCCCGACAGGGACGGGAAACACCATATATTTT.

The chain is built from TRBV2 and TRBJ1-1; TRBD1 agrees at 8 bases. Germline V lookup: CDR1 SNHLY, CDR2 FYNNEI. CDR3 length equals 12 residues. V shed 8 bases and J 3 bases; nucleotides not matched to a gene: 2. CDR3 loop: CASAQGDTEAFF. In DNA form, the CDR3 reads TGTGCCAGCGCACAGGGGGACACTGAAGCTTTCTTT.

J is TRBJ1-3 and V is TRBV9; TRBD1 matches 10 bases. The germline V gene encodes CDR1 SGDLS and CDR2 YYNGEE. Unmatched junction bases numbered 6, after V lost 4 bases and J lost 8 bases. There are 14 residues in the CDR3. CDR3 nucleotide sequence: TGTGCCAGCAGCTTCCGGGACAGGGGTGACACCATATATTTT. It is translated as CASSFRDRGDTIYF. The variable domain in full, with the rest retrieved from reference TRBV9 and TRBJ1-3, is DSGVTQTPKHLITATGQRVTLRCSPRSGDLSVYWYQQSLDQGLQFLIQYYNGEERAKGNILERFSAQQFPDLHSELNLSSLELGDSALYFCASSFRDRGDTIYFGEGSWLTVV.

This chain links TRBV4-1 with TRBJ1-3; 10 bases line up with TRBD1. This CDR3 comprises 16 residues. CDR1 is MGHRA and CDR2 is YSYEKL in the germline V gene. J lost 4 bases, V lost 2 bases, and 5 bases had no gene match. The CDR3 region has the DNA TGCGCCAGCAGCCAATTGGGACAGGGGAAAGGAAACACCATATATTTT. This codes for CASSQLGQGKGNTIYF.

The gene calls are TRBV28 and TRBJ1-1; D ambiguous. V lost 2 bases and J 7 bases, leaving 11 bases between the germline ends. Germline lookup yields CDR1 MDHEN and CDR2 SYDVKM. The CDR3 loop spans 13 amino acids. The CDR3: CASSLEAGIEAFF. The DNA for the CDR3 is TGTGCCAGCAGTTTAGAGGCGGGGATTGAAGCTTTCTTT.

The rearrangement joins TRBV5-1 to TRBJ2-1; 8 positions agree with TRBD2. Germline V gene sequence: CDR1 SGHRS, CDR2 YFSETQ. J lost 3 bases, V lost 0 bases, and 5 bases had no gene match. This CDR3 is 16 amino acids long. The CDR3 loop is CASSLEPAGDYNEQFF. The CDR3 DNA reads TGCGCCAGCAGCTTGGAGCCAGCGGGGGACTACAATGAGCAGTTCTTC.

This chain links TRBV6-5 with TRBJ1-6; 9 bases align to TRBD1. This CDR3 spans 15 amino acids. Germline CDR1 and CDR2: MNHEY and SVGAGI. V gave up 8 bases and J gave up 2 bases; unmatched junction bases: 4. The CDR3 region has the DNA TGTGCCAGCCGCGGGACAGGGCCCTATAATTCACCCCTCCACTTT. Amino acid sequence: CASRGTGPYNSPLHF.

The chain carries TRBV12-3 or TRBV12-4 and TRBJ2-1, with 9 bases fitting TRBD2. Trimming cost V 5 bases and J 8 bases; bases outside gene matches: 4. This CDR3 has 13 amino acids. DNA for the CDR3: TGTGCCAGCAGTGCCTGGACTAGCGATGAGCAGTTCTTC. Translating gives CASSAWTSDEQFF.

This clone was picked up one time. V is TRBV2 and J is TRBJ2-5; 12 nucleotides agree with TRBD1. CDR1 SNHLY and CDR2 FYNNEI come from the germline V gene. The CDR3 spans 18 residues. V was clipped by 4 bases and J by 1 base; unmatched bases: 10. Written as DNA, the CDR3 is TGTGCCAGCAGTGGCCCGGGACAGGGGGCGAAGGCCCAAGAGACCCAGTACTTC. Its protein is CASSGPGQGAKAQETQYF.

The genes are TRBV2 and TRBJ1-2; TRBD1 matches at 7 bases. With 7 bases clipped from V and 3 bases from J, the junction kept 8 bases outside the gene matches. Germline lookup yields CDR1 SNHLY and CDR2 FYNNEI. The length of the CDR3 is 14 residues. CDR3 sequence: CASKDLTGDYGYTF. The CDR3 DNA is TGTGCCAGCAAAGACCTAACAGGGGACTATGGCTACACCTTC. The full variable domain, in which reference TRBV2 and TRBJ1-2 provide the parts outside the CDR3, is EPEVTQTPSHQVTQMGQEVILRCVPISNHLYFYWYRQILGQKVEFLVSFYNNEISEKSEIFDDQFSVERPDGSNFTLKIRSTKLEDSAMYFCASKDLTGDYGYTFGSGTRLTVV.

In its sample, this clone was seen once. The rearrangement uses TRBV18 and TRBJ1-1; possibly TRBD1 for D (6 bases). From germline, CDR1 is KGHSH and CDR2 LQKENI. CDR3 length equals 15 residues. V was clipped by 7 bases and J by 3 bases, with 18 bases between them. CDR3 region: CASFPSGGGYTEAFF. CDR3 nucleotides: TGTGCCAGCTTCCCTTCGGGGGGCGGGTACACTGAAGCTTTCTTT.

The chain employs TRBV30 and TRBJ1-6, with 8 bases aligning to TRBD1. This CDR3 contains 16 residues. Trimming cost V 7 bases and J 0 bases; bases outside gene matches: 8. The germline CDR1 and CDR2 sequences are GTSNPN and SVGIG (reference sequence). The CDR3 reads CASGQVMSSYNSPLHF. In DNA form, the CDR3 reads TGTGCCTCGGGACAGGTGATGAGCTCCTATAATTCACCCCTCCACTTT.

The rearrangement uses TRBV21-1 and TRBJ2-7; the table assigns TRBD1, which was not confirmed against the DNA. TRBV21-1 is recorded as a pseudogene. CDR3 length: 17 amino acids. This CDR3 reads CASSNRPGGDGSYEQYF. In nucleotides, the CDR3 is TGTGCCAGCAGCAACCGGCCAGGGGGCGATGGCTCCTACGAGCAGTACTTC.

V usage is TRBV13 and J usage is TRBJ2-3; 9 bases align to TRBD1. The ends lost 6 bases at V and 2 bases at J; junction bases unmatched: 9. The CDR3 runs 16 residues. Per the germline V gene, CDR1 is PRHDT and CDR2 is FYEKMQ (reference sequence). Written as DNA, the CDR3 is TGTGCCAGCAGACCTCCCACAGGGGGCAACACAGATACGCAGTATTTT. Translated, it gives CASRPPTGGNTDTQYF.

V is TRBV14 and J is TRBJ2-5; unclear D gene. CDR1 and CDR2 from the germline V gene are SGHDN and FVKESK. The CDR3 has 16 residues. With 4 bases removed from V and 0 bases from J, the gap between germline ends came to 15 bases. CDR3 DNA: TGTGCCAGCAGCCTATCGGGTCTCCCGTACCAAGAGACCCAGTACTTC. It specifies CASSLSGLPYQETQYF.

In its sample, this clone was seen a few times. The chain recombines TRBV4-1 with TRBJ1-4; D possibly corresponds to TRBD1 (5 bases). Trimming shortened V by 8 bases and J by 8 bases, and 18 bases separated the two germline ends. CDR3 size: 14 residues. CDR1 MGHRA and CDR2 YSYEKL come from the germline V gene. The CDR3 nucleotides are TGCGCCAGCTTTAGCGGGGGGTTCGGAGAAAAACTGTTTTTT. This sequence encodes CASFSGGFGEKLFF.

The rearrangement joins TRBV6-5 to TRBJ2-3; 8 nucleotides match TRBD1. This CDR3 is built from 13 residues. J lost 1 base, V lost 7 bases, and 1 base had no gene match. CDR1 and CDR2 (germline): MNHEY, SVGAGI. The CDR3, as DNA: TGTGCCAGCACGGGACAGGGCACAGATACGCAGTATTTT. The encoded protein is CASTGQGTDTQYF.

The CDR3 loop reads CSVEVPGGDGYTF. In DNA, the CDR3 is TGCAGCGTTGAAGTTCCCGGGGGGGATGGCTACACCTTC. The chain links TRBV29-1 to TRBJ1-2; D might be TRBD1 (5 bases). CDR1 and CDR2 (germline): SQVTM, ANQGSEA. CDR3 length equals 13 residues. V was shortened by 1 base and J by 6 bases, with 12 bases between the two germline ends.

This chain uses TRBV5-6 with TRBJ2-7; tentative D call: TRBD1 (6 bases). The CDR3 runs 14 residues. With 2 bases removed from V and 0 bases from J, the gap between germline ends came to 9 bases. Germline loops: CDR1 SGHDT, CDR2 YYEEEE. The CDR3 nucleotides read TGTGCCAGCAGCTTCCCAGGGGCCTCCTACGAGCAGTACTTC. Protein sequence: CASSFPGASYEQYF. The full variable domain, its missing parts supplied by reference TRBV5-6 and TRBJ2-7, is DAGVTQSPTHLIKTRGQQVTLRCSPKSGHDTVSWYQQALGQGPQFIFQYYEEEERQRGNFPDRFSGHQFPNYSSELNVNALLLGDSALYLCASSFPGASYEQYFGPGTRLTVT.

This chain's CDR3 is CASSSGGFNTEAFF. The CDR3 DNA follows: TGCGCCAGCAGTTCAGGGGGATTTAACACTGAAGCTTTCTTT. J is TRBJ1-1 and V is TRBV5-1; 7 bases align to TRBD1. Germline V gene data show CDR1 as SGHRS and CDR2 as YFSETQ. V shed 5 bases and J 2 bases; nucleotides not matched to a gene: 6. This CDR3 region has 14 residues. The entire variable domain, with the rest obtained from reference TRBV5-1 and TRBJ1-1, is as follows: KAGVTQTPRYLIKTRGQQVTLSCSPISGHRSVSWYQQTPGQGLQFLFEYFSETQRNKGNFPGRFSGRQFSNSRSEMNVSTLELGDSALYLCASSSGGFNTEAFFGQGTRLTVV.

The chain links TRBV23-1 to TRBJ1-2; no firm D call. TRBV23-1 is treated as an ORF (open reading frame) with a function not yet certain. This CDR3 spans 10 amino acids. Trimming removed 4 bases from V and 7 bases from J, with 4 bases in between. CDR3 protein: CASSRLGYTF. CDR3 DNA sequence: TGCGCCAGCAGTCGGCTTGGCTACACCTTC.

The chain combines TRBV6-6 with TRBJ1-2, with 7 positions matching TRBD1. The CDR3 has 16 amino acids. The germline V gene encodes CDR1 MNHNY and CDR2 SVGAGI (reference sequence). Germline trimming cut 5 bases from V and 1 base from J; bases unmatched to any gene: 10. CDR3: CASSRTRQGFNYGYTF. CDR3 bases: TGTGCCAGCAGTAGGACCAGACAGGGTTTTAACTATGGCTACACCTTC.

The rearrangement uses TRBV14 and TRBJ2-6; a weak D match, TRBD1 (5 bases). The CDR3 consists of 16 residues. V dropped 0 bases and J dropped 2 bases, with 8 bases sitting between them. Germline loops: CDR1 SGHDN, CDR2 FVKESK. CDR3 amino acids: CASSQEPGTGANVLTF. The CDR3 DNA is TGTGCCAGCAGCCAAGAACCAGGGACTGGGGCCAACGTCCTGACTTTC.

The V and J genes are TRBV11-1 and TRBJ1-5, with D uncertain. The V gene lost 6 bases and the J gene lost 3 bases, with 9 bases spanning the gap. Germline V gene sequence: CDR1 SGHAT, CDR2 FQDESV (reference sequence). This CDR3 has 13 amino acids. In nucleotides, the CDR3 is TGTGCCAGCAGTCCCTTGTTCAATCAGCCCCAGCATTTT. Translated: CASSPLFNQPQHF.

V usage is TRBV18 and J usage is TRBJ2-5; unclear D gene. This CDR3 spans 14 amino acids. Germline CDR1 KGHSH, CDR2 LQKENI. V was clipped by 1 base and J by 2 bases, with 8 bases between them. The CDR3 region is CASSPRSEQETQYF. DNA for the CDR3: TGTGCCAGCTCACCACGGTCGGAGCAAGAGACCCAGTACTTC.